This T cell receptor (beta chain) derives from a study of a mutant IDH1 vaccine in newly diagnosed glioma. Study information: Of the patients given treatment, approximately 60% were male and about 40% were female, and a mean age of about 40 years was recorded. Pretreatment consisted of radiotherapy, temozolomide, or both, with most receiving both.

Time point here: week 35, safety follow-up. Each dose of the vaccine consisted of 300 ug of mutant IDH1 20-mer peptide, with topical imiquimod. The study enrolled donors with new WHO grade 3 or 4 IDH1-mutant, ATRX-lost astrocytomas. CDR1 is MNHEY and CDR2 is SMNVEV in the germline V gene (reference sequence). The trim removed 5 bases at V and 5 bases at J, leaving 5 bases unmatched. The CDR3 totals 13 residues. The count of this clone is one. Its antigen is as yet unknown. The data were produced by immunoSEQ multiplex PCR, yet TCRdb's version contains in-frame clones alone and is incomplete. The table lists about 69,000 clones, approximately 86% of them singletons.

The chain uses TRBV27 and TRBJ1-1, with TRBD1 identical over 7 bases. Specimen: PBMCs, collected from a glioma patient whose treatment included an IDH1 peptide vaccine. The receptor comes from a man aged 25 to 40 with glioma. The CDR3 nucleotides read TGTGCCAGCAGTGACAGGGTAAGGACTGAAGCTTTCTTT. Protein sequence: CASSDRVRTEAFF.